This TCR beta chain was documented in a study of cytomegalovirus exposure and HLA in healthy donors. The study's findings and limits: Published work reported that the classifier diagnosed cytomegalovirus status with high specificity and sensitivity. An analysis that was carried out later associated 17,000 or so TCR beta sequences with HLA alleles at 0.05 false discovery rate. Despite most TCR sequences being rare, some public TCRs occurred in many donors. Later analysis showed most CMV-associated TCR beta chains appearing HLA-restricted.

From germline, CDR1 is ENHRY and CDR2 SYGVKD. Trimming took off 3 bases at V and 6 bases at J, with 14 bases between the two ends. There are 15 residues in the CDR3. As to this clone: What it binds is not known.

PCR primers comprised 60 Vbeta and 13 Jbeta primers. Here immunoSEQ multiplex PCR was the method, and the copy in TCRdb shows in-frame clones only, minus some. Of about 110,000 clones listed, around four fifths are singletons. The origin of this receptor is a man over 45 in good health and CMV-seronegative. The genes are TRBV10-3 and TRBJ1-4; a weak D match, TRBD1 (5 bases). The sequenced sample consisted of PBMCs. CDR3 loop: CAISETGGWDEKLFF. In DNA, the CDR3 is TGTGCCATCAGTGAAACGGGGGGTTGGGATGAAAAACTGTTTTTT.